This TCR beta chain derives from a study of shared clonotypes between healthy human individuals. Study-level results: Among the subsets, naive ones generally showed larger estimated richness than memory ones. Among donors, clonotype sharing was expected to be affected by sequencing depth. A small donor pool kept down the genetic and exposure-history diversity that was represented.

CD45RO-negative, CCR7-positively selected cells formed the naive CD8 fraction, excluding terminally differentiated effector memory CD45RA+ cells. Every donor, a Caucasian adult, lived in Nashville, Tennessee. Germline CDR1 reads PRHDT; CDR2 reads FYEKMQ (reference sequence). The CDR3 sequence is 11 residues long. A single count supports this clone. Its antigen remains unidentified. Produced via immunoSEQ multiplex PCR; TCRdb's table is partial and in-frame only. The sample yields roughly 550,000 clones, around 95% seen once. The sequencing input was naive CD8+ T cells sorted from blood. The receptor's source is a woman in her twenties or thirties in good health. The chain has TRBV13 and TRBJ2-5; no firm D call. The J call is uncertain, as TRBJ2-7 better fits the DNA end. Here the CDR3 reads CASSLSYEQYF. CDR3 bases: TGTGCCAGCAGCCTCTCCTACGAGCAGTACTTC.